The present entry profiles one T cell receptor (beta chain) with its context. Its antigen remains unidentified. RNA extraction and reverse transcription yielded cDNA as sequencing template. Here immunoSEQ multiplex PCR was the method, and the copy in TCRdb shows in-frame clones only, minus some. This table has about 37,000 clones, roughly half appearing once. The data derive from a study of CD8+ T cells in alopecia areata. The study's findings and limits: Mouse data revealed clearer TCR sharing than patient data did, a gap possibly tied to HLA. Resident alphabeta T cells of normal skin are also sequenced in scalp samples.

Germline assignment: CDR1 MDHEN and CDR2 SYDVKM. The CDR3 has 13 residues. Trimming shortened V by 4 bases and J by 1 base, and 4 bases separated the two germline ends. Sorting of CD4+ cells into CD25+CD127- cells was carried out for a handful of patients. The sample taken for sequencing was CD4+ Tregs sorted from blood. This receptor was identified in a human donor with alopecia areata. The chain is built from TRBV28 and TRBJ2-2; D unresolved. The CDR3 DNA is TGTGCCAGCAGTTACCAGAACACCGGGGAGCTGTTTTTT. It specifies CASSYQNTGELFF.